A selection of T cell receptor beta chains follows, all from one sample in a study of cytomegalovirus exposure and HLA in healthy donors. The repertoire was sequenced with immunoSEQ multiplex PCR; TCRdb's copy has only in-frame clones and lacks some. The sample shows over 100,000 clones, under 85% of them seen only once. The sequenced material came from PBMCs. Receptor source: a man in his thirties or forties in good health and CMV-seropositive. CDR3s include the opening cysteine and the closing phenylalanine or tryptophan. D genes are given only for firm matches. Only part of the rows carry a size: once, few, many, or a class if the clone is expanded.

size,V,length,D,J,CDR3,DNA
once,TRBV9,14,TRBD1,TRBJ1-4,CASSVGTGDEKLFF,TGTGCCAGCAGCGTCGGGACAGGGGACGAAAAACTGTTTTTT
-,TRBV2,19,-,TRBJ1-3,CASSAGRLRGREFGNTIYF,TGTGCCAGCAGCGCAGGGCGGCTCAGGGGCAGGGAGTTCGGAAACACCATATATTTT
few,TRBV5-4,14,-,TRBJ2-7,CASSSDTVPYEQYF,TGTGCCAGCAGTTCGGACACAGTACCGTACGAGCAGTACTTC
few,TRBV5-1,14,TRBD1,TRBJ2-7,CASSLTGQAYEQYF,TGCGCCAGCAGCCTTACTGGACAGGCCTACGAGCAGTACTTC
-,TRBV27,13,-,TRBJ1-2,CASSPEPGLGYTF,TGTGCCAGCAGTCCAGAACCAGGGTTAGGCTACACCTTC
-,TRBV30,16,-,TRBJ2-1,CAWSDSTGRSYNEQFF,TGTGCCTGGAGTGATTCTACAGGGCGCTCCTACAATGAGCAGTTCTTC
few,TRBV5-4,17,-,TRBJ1-4,CASSLGGRVDLNEKLFF,TGTGCCAGCAGCCTGGGAGGGCGGGTGGACCTGAATGAAAAACTGTTTTTT
-,TRBV7-9,12,-,TRBJ1-2,CSSSFRGYGYTF,TGTTCCAGCAGCTTTCGGGGGTATGGCTACACCTTC
few,TRBV4-3,15,-,TRBJ1-4,CASSQDRSPGEKLFF,TGCGCCAGCAGCCAAGATCGGTCCCCGGGGGAAAAACTGTTTTTT
few,TRBV6-4,15,-,TRBJ1-1,CASSELAGGITEAFF,TGTGCCAGCAGTGAGTTAGCGGGCGGGATCACTGAAGCTTTCTTT
-,TRBV7-9,15,-,TRBJ2-7,CSSSLMNNEGNEQYF,TGTTCCAGCAGCTTAATGAATAATGAGGGTAACGAGCAGTACTTC
-,TRBV5-1,13,-,TRBJ2-5,CASSLVAGETQYF,TGCGCCAGCAGCTTGGTTGCGGGGGAGACCCAGTACTTC
-,TRBV14,16,-,TRBJ1-2,CASSQDSGGFSYGYTF,TGTGCCAGCAGCCAAGATTCGGGGGGTTTCAGCTATGGCTACACCTTC
-,TRBV5-4,15,-,TRBJ1-5,CASSLAPGDNQPQHF,TGTGCCAGCAGCTTGGCTCCAGGGGACAATCAGCCCCAGCATTTT
-,TRBV9,14,-,TRBJ1-3,CASSVGGVGNTIYF,TGTGCCAGCAGCGTAGGAGGAGTGGGAAACACCATATATTTT
few,TRBV7-9,14,TRBD1,TRBJ2-7,CASSQGRGRNEQYF,TGTGCCAGCAGCCAAGGCAGGGGGCGTAACGAGCAGTACTTC
-,TRBV7-2,14,TRBD2,TRBJ2-7,CASSTAGTSYEQYF,TGTGCCAGCAGCACCGCCGGGACTAGCTACGAGCAGTACTTC
-,TRBV27,14,-,TRBJ2-4,CASSATEIKNIQYF,TGTGCCAGCAGCGCGACAGAAATCAAAAACATTCAGTACTTC
few,TRBV5-5,14,-,TRBJ2-3,CASSLAQATDTQYF,TGTGCCAGCAGCTTGGCCCAGGCAACAGATACGCAGTATTTT
-,TRBV25-1,14,-,TRBJ2-7,CASSELWGAYEQYF,TGTGCCAGCAGTGAATTGTGGGGGGCCTACGAGCAGTACTTC
-,TRBV6-1,14,-,TRBJ1-6,CAGQQGSYNSPLHF,TGTGCCGGCCAACAGGGCTCCTATAATTCACCCCTCCACTTT
many,TRBV4-1,11,-,TRBJ1-2,CASSQYGESTF,TGCGCCAGCAGCCAATACGGGGAGAGCACCTTC
-,TRBV7-2,19,-,TRBJ2-6,CASSLRGRQLGTGANVLTF,TGTGCCAGCAGCTTAAGGGGTCGGCAGCTGGGGACTGGGGCCAACGTCCTGACTTTC
-,TRBV5-1,12,-,TRBJ1-2,CASSLDRHGYTF,TGCGCCAGCAGCTTAGACAGGCACGGCTACACCTTC
-,TRBV14,13,-,TRBJ1-2,CASSLLQWGVYTF,TGTGCCAGCAGCCTCCTTCAATGGGGGGTCTACACCTTC
-,TRBV28,16,-,TRBJ2-7,CASSNPRIGRAYEQYF,TGTGCCAGCAGTAACCCGAGGATAGGCAGGGCCTACGAGCAGTACTTC
-,TRBV9,13,TRBD1,TRBJ1-2,CASSPTGGYGYTF,TGTGCCAGCAGTCCGACAGGGGGCTATGGCTACACCTTC
-,TRBV6-1,15,-,TRBJ1-5,CASSPTGLNNQPQHF,TGTGCCAGCTCCCCCACGGGTTTAAATAATCAGCCCCAGCATTTT
-,TRBV12-5,17,TRBD2,TRBJ2-2,CASGFPSGAPGTGELFF,TGTGCTAGTGGTTTCCCTAGCGGGGCGCCGGGCACCGGGGAGCTGTTTTTT
-,TRBV7-8,13,-,TRBJ1-5,CASSRSSYQPQHF,TGTGCCAGCAGCCGTTCGTCGTATCAGCCCCAGCATTTT
once,TRBV7-2,14,-,TRBJ2-7,CASSLGGGPYEQYF,TGTGCCAGCAGCTTAGGGGGGGGGCCCTACGAGCAGTACTTC
-,TRBV5-1,13,TRBD1,TRBJ2-7,CASSWDRGNEQYF,TGCGCCAGCAGCTGGGACAGGGGGAACGAGCAGTACTTC
-,TRBV7-9,14,-,TRBJ1-4,CASSPTVSNEKLFF,TGTGCCAGCAGCCCCACAGTCTCTAATGAAAAACTGTTTTTT
-,TRBV21-1,17,-,TRBJ1-2,CASSKLRREPANYGYTF,TGTGCCAGCAGCAAACTCCGCCGGGAGCCCGCTAACTATGGCTACACCTTC
few,TRBV11-2,18,-,TRBJ2-7,CASSSQAKTGTPTYEQYF,TGTGCCAGCAGCTCGCAAGCCAAAACCGGGACACCGACCTACGAGCAGTACTTC
-,TRBV19,15,TRBD1,TRBJ2-1,CASLGDRASYNEQFF,TGTGCCAGCCTAGGGGACAGGGCCTCCTACAATGAGCAGTTCTTC
-,TRBV5-4,15,TRBD2,TRBJ2-5,CASSLGTSGGETQYF,TGTGCCAGCAGCTTGGGGACTAGCGGGGGGGAGACCCAGTACTTC
once,TRBV29-1,14,TRBD1,TRBJ2-7,CSVLRGQGGYEQYF,TGCAGCGTGCTCAGGGGACAGGGGGGCTACGAGCAGTACTTC
-,TRBV11-3,13,-,TRBJ2-1,CASSLSRGGEQFF,TGTGCCAGCAGCTTGAGCAGAGGCGGTGAGCAGTTCTTC
few,TRBV4-1,14,TRBD2,TRBJ2-7,CASSQGLASYEQYF,TGCGCCAGCAGCCAAGGACTAGCGTCCTACGAGCAGTACTTC
-,TRBV18,15,-,TRBJ1-1,CASSPSGGPKTEAFF,TGTGCCAGCTCACCATCCGGAGGCCCAAAGACTGAAGCTTTCTTT
-,TRBV11-2,17,TRBD2,TRBJ2-3,CASSPEFVAGEASTQYF,TGTGCCAGCAGCCCCGAATTTGTAGCGGGGGAGGCAAGTACGCAGTATTTT
-,TRBV5-4,17,-,TRBJ2-3,CASSLEAGRPSTDTQYF,TGTGCCAGCAGCTTGGAAGCAGGGCGTCCTAGCACAGATACGCAGTATTTT
-,TRBV6-5,14,-,TRBJ1-6,CATRVPSYNSPLHF,TGTGCCACCCGGGTCCCCTCCTATAATTCACCCCTCCACTTT
-,TRBV2,15,TRBD2,TRBJ2-7,CASSPPSGQSYEQYF,TGTGCCAGCAGCCCGCCTAGCGGTCAGTCCTACGAGCAGTACTTC
-,TRBV4-3,18,-,TRBJ1-2,CASSQEDRGLHINYGYPF,TGCGCCAGCAGCCAAGAAGACCGGGGACTCCATATTAACTATGGCTACCCCTTC
-,TRBV18,13,-,TRBJ2-7,CASSSTGSYEQYF,TGTGCCAGCTCTTCGACAGGCTCCTACGAGCAGTACTTC
-,TRBV13,15,TRBD2,TRBJ2-5,CASSLNGGARETQYF,TGTGCCAGCAGCTTGAACGGGGGGGCCCGAGAGACCCAGTACTTC
once,TRBV28,14,-,TRBJ1-4,CASSRGGGWEKLFF,TGTGCCAGCAGTAGGGGAGGAGGGTGGGAAAAACTGTTTTTT
-,TRBV4-3,18,TRBD2,TRBJ2-3,CASSQDAAGGGATDTQYF,TGCGCCAGCAGCCAAGACGCTGCCGGCGGGGGGGCAACAGATACGCAGTATTTT
-,TRBV30,15,-,TRBJ2-1,CAWSARGQLHNEQFF,TGTGCCTGGAGTGCTAGGGGACAATTGCACAATGAGCAGTTCTTC
few,TRBV5-5,15,TRBD1,TRBJ1-3,CASSSHRGSGNTIYF,TGTGCCAGCAGCTCCCACAGGGGCTCTGGAAACACCATATATTTT
-,TRBV27,15,-,TRBJ1-6,CASSLAFAVNSPLHF,TGTGCCAGCAGTTTAGCCTTTGCGGTCAATTCACCCCTCCACTTT
-,TRBV2,17,-,TRBJ1-3,CASSEDPRRAFGNTIYF,TGTGCCAGCAGTGAAGATCCCCGCAGGGCCTTCGGAAACACCATATATTTT
few,TRBV6-5,14,-,TRBJ2-1,CASSYSGQGEEQFF,TGTGCCAGCAGTTACTCCGGTCAGGGCGAGGAGCAGTTCTTC
-,TRBV5-1,19,-,TRBJ1-1,CASSLGIGTPGRLNTEAFF,TGCGCCAGCAGCTTGGGTATAGGGACTCCGGGAAGACTGAACACTGAAGCTTTCTTT
-,TRBV6-5,14,-,TRBJ1-2,CAIRPPYRALDYTF,TGTGCCATCAGACCACCTTACAGGGCTCTTGACTACACCTTC
-,TRBV14,16,-,TRBJ1-1,CASSQEQNYVNTEAFF,TGTGCCAGCAGCCAAGAGCAGAATTACGTGAACACTGAAGCTTTCTTT
-,TRBV2,13,-,TRBJ1-5,CASSFGGSQPQHF,TGTGCCAGCAGTTTCGGGGGAAGTCAGCCCCAGCATTTT